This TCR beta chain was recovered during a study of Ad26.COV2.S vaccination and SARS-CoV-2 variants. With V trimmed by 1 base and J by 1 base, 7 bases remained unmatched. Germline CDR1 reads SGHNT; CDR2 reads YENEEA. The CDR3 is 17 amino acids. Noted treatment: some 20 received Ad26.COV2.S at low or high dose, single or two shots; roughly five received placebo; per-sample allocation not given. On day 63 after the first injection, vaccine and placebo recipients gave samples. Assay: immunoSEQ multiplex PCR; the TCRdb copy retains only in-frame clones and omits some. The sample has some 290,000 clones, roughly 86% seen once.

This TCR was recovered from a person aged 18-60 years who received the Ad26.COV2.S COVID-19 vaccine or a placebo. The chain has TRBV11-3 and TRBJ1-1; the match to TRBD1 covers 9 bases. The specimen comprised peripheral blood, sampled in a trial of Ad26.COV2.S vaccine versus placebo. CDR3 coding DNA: TGTGCCAGCAGCTTAGGCGCGGGGACAGGGTCGAACACTGAAGCTTTCTTT. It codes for CASSLGAGTGSNTEAFF.